Listed below are T cell receptor beta chains from one sample, sequenced in a study of tissue T cells after allogeneic stem cell transplantation. The method was immunoSEQ multiplex PCR; TCRdb's version includes in-frame clones alone and lacks a portion of them. The repertoire consists of tens of thousands of clones, with 80% to 95% occurring once and the leading ten covering under 4%. Sequences were derived from blood, sampled before transplantation. These receptors all come from a woman aged 35-75 years who later had graft-versus-host disease after an allogeneic stem cell transplant. The CDR3 runs from the conserved cysteine through the conserved F or W. Each record gives: D gene, J gene, V gene, CDR3 length, clone size, CDR3 DNA, CDR3 protein. D genes are given only for firm matches. Rows give clone size only sometimes, using once, few, many, or a class for an expanded clone.

>-|TRBJ2-7|TRBV5-5|14|-
TGTGCCAGCAGCTGGGGGGCGGGTGGTGAAGAGCAGTACTTC
CASSWGAGGEEQYF
>TRBD1|TRBJ2-7|TRBV18|14|-
TGTGCCAGCTCACGGGGACAGGAAACCTACGAGCAGTACTTC
CASSRGQETYEQYF
>TRBD2|TRBJ2-1|TRBV6-2/TRBV6-3|17|-
TGTGCCAGCAGTTCCCGACTAGCGGGAGACCTCTACAATGAGCAGTTCTTC
CASSSRLAGDLYNEQFF
>-|TRBJ1-1|TRBV11-3|13|-
TGTGCCAGCAGCTTGGAGGGGAACACTGAAGCTTTCTTT
CASSLEGNTEAFF
>-|TRBJ2-2|TRBV10-3|16|-
TGTGCCATCAGTGTCCCGAGAGGGGCCGCCACCGGGGAGCTGTTTTTT
CAISVPRGAATGELFF
>TRBD1|TRBJ2-2|TRBV6-5|14|-
TGTGCCACTGCTGACAGGGGGTTTTCCGGGGAGCTGTTTTTT
CATADRGFSGELFF
>-|TRBJ2-2|TRBV5-8|14|-
TGTGCCAGCAGCTTGGCCGGGGCCGGCGGGGAGCTGTTTTTT
CASSLAGAGGELFF
>TRBD1|TRBJ1-2|TRBV15|15|once
TGTGCCACCAAAAAAGACAGGGGGCAGGGCTATGGCTACACCTTC
CATKKDRGQGYGYTF
>-|TRBJ1-6|TRBV11-2|13|-
TGTGCCAGCAGCTTAAAGGGTAATTCACCCCTCCACTTT
CASSLKGNSPLHF
>TRBD2|TRBJ2-5|TRBV11-2|14|-
TGTGCCAGCAGCCGACTAGCTGTAAGGGAGACCCAGTACTTC
CASSRLAVRETQYF
>TRBD2|TRBJ2-7|TRBV5-1|15|-
TGCGCCAGCAGCGAGTCGGCGGGAGGAAGGTACGAGCAGTACTTC
CASSESAGGRYEQYF
>-|TRBJ1-4|TRBV2|14|-
TGTGCCAGCAGTGAAGGGCCAGGCCAGCTCAAACTGTTTTTT
CASSEGPGQLKLFF
>-|TRBJ2-2|TRBV7-2|18|once
TGTGCCAGCAGCTTAGTGGGCAGGGGGGGCGGTGGCACCGGGGAGCTGTTTTTT
CASSLVGRGGGGTGELFF
>-|TRBJ2-4|TRBV18|16|-
TGTGCCAGCTCACCACCTTCGGGGCTAGCCAAAAACATTCAGTACTTC
CASSPPSGLAKNIQYF
>-|TRBJ2-5|TRBV30|17|-
TGTGCCTGGAGTGGGGTAGATGGACGAACTCCGCAAGAGACCCAGTACTTC
CAWSGVDGRTPQETQYF
>TRBD1|TRBJ1-5|TRBV28|15|-
TGTGCCAGCAGTCCGGGACAGGGGAACGGCCAGCCCCAGCATTTT
CASSPGQGNGQPQHF
>TRBD1|TRBJ2-7|TRBV11-3|14|-
TGTGCCAGCAGCACCACAGGGGGTGGGAACGAGCAGTACTTC
CASSTTGGGNEQYF
>-|TRBJ2-3|TRBV5-3|14|-
TGTGCCAGCTACCATAGCACTAGCACAGATACGCAGTATTTT
CASYHSTSTDTQYF
>-|TRBJ2-1|TRBV18|14|-
TGTGCCAGCTCACCATTCTCCCCGGGAAATGAGCAGTTCTTC
CASSPFSPGNEQFF
>-|TRBJ2-5|TRBV5-5|14|once
TGTGCCAGCAGCCCGCTTGGACCCCAAGAGACCCAGTACTTC
CASSPLGPQETQYF
>TRBD1|TRBJ1-1|TRBV18|14|-
TGTGCCAGCTCAGGGACAGGGAGAGACACTGAAGCTTTCTTT
CASSGTGRDTEAFF
>TRBD2|TRBJ2-3|TRBV5-6|13|-
TGTGCCGGCTCGGGGGGGAGCACAGATACGCAGTATTTT
CAGSGGSTDTQYF
>-|TRBJ1-6|TRBV6-5|14|once
TGTGCCAGCAGTTACTCGGCGAGTAATTCACCCCTCCACTTT
CASSYSASNSPLHF
>TRBD2|TRBJ2-5|TRBV4-3|17|-
TGCGCCAGCAGCCAAGGGAGACGAGCGGGAGTACAAGAGACCCAGTACTTC
CASSQGRRAGVQETQYF